The rows below give T cell receptor beta chains drawn from one sample of a study of graft-versus-host responses after intestinal transplantation. For these TCRs, the target antigens are not known. Using immunoSEQ multiplex PCR, the repertoire was profiled, and TCRdb retains in-frame clones only, with some absent. The table includes about 70,000 clones, approximately 94% detected once. The sequencing used unstimulated CD8+ T cells sorted from spleen or lymph node cells, collected before intestinal transplant. The receptors were gathered from a human donor who received an intestinal transplant. Both conserved end residues are part of each CDR3. D genes are given only for firm matches. Clone size, where shown, is once, few, many, or a class for clones that have expanded.

v_call,clone_size,d_call,j_call,cdr3_aa,cdr3_nt
TRBV6-5,.,.,TRBJ1-2,CASSPESHYGYTF,TGTGCCAGCAGCCCAGAGTCCCACTATGGCTACACCTTC
TRBV10-3,.,.,TRBJ2-1,CAISDAWDPKTSSSYNEQFF,TGTGCCATCAGTGACGCGTGGGACCCGAAAACCTCAAGCTCCTACAATGAGCAGTTCTTC
TRBV27,.,TRBD1,TRBJ1-2,CASSSTGQGGGYTF,TGTGCCAGCAGTTCGACCGGACAGGGCGGTGGCTACACCTTC
TRBV6-5,.,.,TRBJ2-7,CASSYSGSYEQYF,TGTGCCAGCAGTTACAGTGGCAGCTACGAGCAGTACTTC
TRBV10-3,.,TRBD2,TRBJ2-1,CAILISGDLYNEQFF,TGTGCCATTCTCATTAGCGGGGATCTATACAATGAGCAGTTCTTC
TRBV27,.,.,TRBJ2-1,CASSFPGHEQFF,TGTGCCAGCAGTTTCCCCGGACATGAGCAGTTCTTC
TRBV18,.,TRBD2,TRBJ2-4,CASSEGYSSGSWRKNIQYF,TGTGCCAGCTCCGAAGGCTACTCTAGCGGGAGCTGGCGGAAAAACATTCAGTACTTC
TRBV29-1,few,.,TRBJ1-1,CSVKEGGSDLNTEAFF,TGCAGCGTTAAAGAGGGGGGGTCCGATCTGAACACTGAAGCTTTCTTT
TRBV19,.,.,TRBJ1-5,CASRPGANQPQHF,TGTGCCAGTAGGCCCGGGGCAAATCAGCCCCAGCATTTT
TRBV28,.,.,TRBJ2-4,CASSLGPNANIQYF,TGTGCCAGCAGCCTGGGGCCAAACGCGAACATTCAGTACTTC
TRBV28,.,.,TRBJ2-1,CASTPLFLTKDEQFF,TGTGCCAGCACCCCCCTTTTCCTGACGAAGGATGAGCAGTTCTTC
TRBV15,.,.,TRBJ2-5,CATSRDPTSGATQYF,TGTGCCACCAGCAGAGATCCGACTAGTGGGGCGACCCAGTACTTC
TRBV4-1,.,.,TRBJ2-7,CASSQDDTGVLLEQYF,TGCGCCAGCAGCCAAGACGATACGGGAGTTCTTCTGGAGCAGTACTTC
TRBV11-1,.,.,TRBJ2-7,CASSLSRAYEQYF,TGTGCCAGCAGCTTATCTCGAGCTTACGAGCAGTACTTC
TRBV6-1,.,TRBD2,TRBJ2-1,CASSEGTSGTNEQFF,TGTGCCAGCAGTGAAGGGACTAGCGGGACCAATGAGCAGTTCTTC
TRBV7-9,.,.,TRBJ2-1,CASSSTGSPKDEQFF,TGTGCCAGCAGCTCCACCGGGTCCCCAAAGGATGAGCAGTTCTTC
TRBV9,.,.,TRBJ1-2,CASSVGSGLGYTF,TGTGCCAGCAGCGTAGGAAGCGGCCTCGGCTACACCTTC
TRBV14,.,.,TRBJ2-1,CASSPPWGGISYNEQFF,TGTGCCAGCAGCCCCCCCTGGGGAGGAATCTCCTACAATGAGCAGTTCTTC
TRBV4-1,.,.,TRBJ2-7,CASSQETYPVRPYEQYF,TGCGCCAGCAGCCAAGAAACTTACCCAGTCCGGCCGTACGAGCAGTACTTC
TRBV9,once,TRBD1,TRBJ2-5,CASSAGTGGRETQYF,TGTGCCAGCAGTGCCGGGACAGGGGGCCGGGAGACCCAGTACTTC
TRBV4-1,.,TRBD2,TRBJ2-1,CASSSGLYNEQFF,TGCGCCAGCTCTAGCGGGCTGTACAATGAGCAGTTCTTC
TRBV11-1,.,TRBD2,TRBJ2-3,CASSPVGGGPYTQYF,TGTGCCAGCAGCCCCGTGGGGGGAGGGCCATACACGCAGTATTTT